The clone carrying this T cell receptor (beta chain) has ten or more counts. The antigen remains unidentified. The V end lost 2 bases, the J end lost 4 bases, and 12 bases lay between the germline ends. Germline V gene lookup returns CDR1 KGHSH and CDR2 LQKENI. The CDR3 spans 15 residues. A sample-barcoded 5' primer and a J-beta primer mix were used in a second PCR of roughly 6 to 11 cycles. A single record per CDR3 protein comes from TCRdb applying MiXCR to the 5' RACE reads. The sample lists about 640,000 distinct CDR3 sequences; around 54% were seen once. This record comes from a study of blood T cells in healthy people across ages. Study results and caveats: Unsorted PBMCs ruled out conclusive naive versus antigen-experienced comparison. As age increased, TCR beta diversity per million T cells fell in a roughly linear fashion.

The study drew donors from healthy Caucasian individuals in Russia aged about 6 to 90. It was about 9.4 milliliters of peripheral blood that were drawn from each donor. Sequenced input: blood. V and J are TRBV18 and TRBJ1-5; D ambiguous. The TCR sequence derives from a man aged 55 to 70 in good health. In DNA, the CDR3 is TGTGCCAGCTCACCAGGCAACGGATGGAATCAGCCCCAGCATTTT. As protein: CASSPGNGWNQPQHF.